This TCR beta chain was identified during a study of blood T cells in healthy people across ages (dated by TCRdb to between 2014 and 2017). For the wider study: In model experiments, roughly one uniquely barcoded TCR beta cDNA molecule per two T cells was captured by template switching. The study analyzed two additional independent replicas of 1 million unique cDNA reads from the same blood draw for two donors, one aged 18 to 30 and one aged 80 or older. The donors were divided into four age groups: young (average 16 years), middle-aged (about 40), aged (about 60) and long-lived (approximately 74). Donors of different ages were randomly distributed across sequencing lanes to avoid experimental bias. Age-related changes in TCR beta repertoire diversity were measured in the study by deep sequencing normalized with unique cDNA molecular identifiers. General conclusions and limits of the study: Estimates of total diversity based on one million sequenced T cells were regarded as lower bounds and as underestimates. The long-lived group showed more naive CD4+ T cells, fewer expanded clones and increased TCR diversity than the aged group, suggesting age selection. Observed TCR beta diversity per million T cells fell roughly linearly with age, and a significant reduction was already apparent by age roughly 40. Bulk unsorted PBMC profiling prevented conclusive comparison of naive and antigen-experienced compartments. Observed TCR beta diversity correlated strongly with the percentage of naive T cells measured by flow cytometry. The CMV infection status of donors was not known, potentially confounding age-related changes in expanded clonotypes.

V lost 3 bases and J lost 0 bases, and the count of bases not matched to a germline gene is 12. As encoded in the germline V gene, CDR1 is MDHEN while CDR2 is SYDVKM. From cysteine to phenylalanine, the CDR3 is 19 amino acids long. The entry retains the CDR3 DNA only, 57 bases that are in frame from base 1. Note on this clonotype: Its specific antigen is unknown. The record has no base qualities; no much larger clone is one base away.

The donors were roughly 39 Caucasian individuals from Russia, aged roughly 6 to 100 years, who were systemically healthy. Around 9.7 milliliters of peripheral blood were collected from each donor into EDTA-treated Vacutainer tubes. Ficoll-Paque density-gradient centrifugation was used to isolate PBMCs, with at least 6.5 million per sample. Total RNA, at least 6 micrograms per sample, was extracted from PBMCs with Trizol reagent. For every donor, flow cytometry on a PBMC aliquot measured the percentage of naive CD45RAhigh/CD27high T cells. The method behind the library was 5' RACE. A second 7 to 11 cycle PCR used a sample-barcoded 5' primer and a J-beta primer mix. Each TCR beta cDNA molecule received a unique molecular identifier from a template-switch 5' adaptor carrying 12 random nucleotides. At least 2.5 million CDR3-containing paired-end reads were obtained from each sample. First-strand cDNA was synthesized from all RNA with the Mint cDNA synthesis kit, primed by a TRBC-specific oligonucleotide. All cDNA was treated with uracil-DNA glycosylase and then went through a first 18-cycle PCR with the universal primers M1SS and BC2_uni_R. The authors' pipeline ran thus. For normalization, 1 million high-quality reads were randomly selected from each sample, with every read carrying a distinct molecular identifier. Reads with shared molecular identifiers were discarded instead of being binned into consensus sequences. MiTCR, run with a Q25 quality threshold and the strictest error-elimination algorithm, handled CDR3 identification, clonotype clustering and error correction. A nonparametric unseen species model with Euler transformation was used to estimate lower-bound total TCR beta diversity. TCRdb reanalyzed the raw reads on its own, using fastp at Q25 for trimming and MiXCR for clone calling, and kept in-frame beta chains. Identical CDR3 protein sequences are pooled into one entry, listed with their most common genes and DNA. Clone size and V and J calls follow TCRdb, not the original study. The sample yields 1,800,000 or so distinct CDR3 sequences; around 42% were counted once. In total, the top ten clones hold more than 20% of the sample.

Sequencing input: blood. The chain links TRBV28 with TRBJ2-2; TRBD2 fits 8 bases in the junction. The receptor comes from a human donor in good health. At the DNA level, the sequence is TGTGCCAGCAGTTTTAGAGGCGGGGGGATGTGGGCGAACACCGGGGAGCTGTTTTTT. Its product reads: CASSFRGGGMWANTGELFF.